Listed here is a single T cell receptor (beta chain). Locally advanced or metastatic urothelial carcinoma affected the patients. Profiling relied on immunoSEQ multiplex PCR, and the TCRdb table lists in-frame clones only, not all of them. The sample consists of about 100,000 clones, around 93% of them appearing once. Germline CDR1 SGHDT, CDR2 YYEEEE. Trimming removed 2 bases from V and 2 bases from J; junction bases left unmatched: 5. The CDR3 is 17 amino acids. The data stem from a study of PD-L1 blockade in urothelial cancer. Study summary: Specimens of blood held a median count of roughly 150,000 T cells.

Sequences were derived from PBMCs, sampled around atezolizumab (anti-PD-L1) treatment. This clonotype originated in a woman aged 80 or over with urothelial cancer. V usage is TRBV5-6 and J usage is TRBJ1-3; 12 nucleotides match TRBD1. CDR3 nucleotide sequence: TGTGCCAGCAGCTTCGGGACAGGGGGCCCTACTGGAAACACCATATATTTT. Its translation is CASSFGTGGPTGNTIYF.